A selection of T cell receptor beta chains follows, all from one sample in a study of siplizumab effects on memory and regulatory T cells. Profiling relied on immunoSEQ multiplex PCR, and the TCRdb table lists in-frame clones only, not all of them. The data contain about 120,000 clones, approximately 94% of them seen just once; the ten biggest clones take up under 2%. Material: non-Treg CD4+ T cells sorted from blood. The receptor set was obtained from a human donor in good health. The CDR3 runs from the conserved cysteine through the conserved F or W. A D gene is named only where the DNA matches it firmly. Part of the rows lack a size; the others show once, few, many or a class for expanded clones.

TRBJ2-7 TRBV15 TRBD1 NA CATSRFAGTGSPYEQYF TGTGCCACCAGCAGATTTGCCGGGACAGGGTCCCCCTACGAGCAGTACTTC
TRBJ2-3 TRBV5-8 NA NA CASSSGVDAIADTQYF TGTGCCAGCAGTTCTGGGGTTGATGCCATCGCAGATACGCAGTATTTT
TRBJ2-5 TRBV2 NA NA CASTLGSQKRTQYF TGTGCCAGCACTCTAGGGAGTCAAAAGAGGACCCAGTACTTC
TRBJ1-3 TRBV30 TRBD1 NA CAWGQGSNTIYF TGTGCCTGGGGACAGGGAAGTAACACCATATATTTT
TRBJ1-5 TRBV30 TRBD1 NA CAWSINRGKQPQHF TGTGCCTGGAGCATTAACAGGGGGAAACAGCCCCAGCATTTT
TRBJ1-2 TRBV5-4 TRBD1 NA CASSSQGAYGYTF TGTGCCAGCAGCTCACAGGGGGCCTATGGCTACACCTTC
TRBJ1-4 TRBV9 TRBD1 NA CASSVGTGGMNEKLFF TGTGCCAGCAGCGTAGGGACAGGGGGGATGAATGAAAAACTGTTTTTT
TRBJ2-7 TRBV2 NA NA CASTGEQIYEQYF TGTGCCAGCACGGGGGAGCAGATTTACGAGCAGTACTTC
TRBJ1-5 TRBV6-5 NA once CASSRHPSNQPQHF TGTGCCAGCAGTCGACACCCTAGCAATCAGCCCCAGCATTTT
TRBJ2-7 TRBV6-5 NA NA CASSYSSGRRDEQYF TGTGCCAGCAGTTACTCGTCCGGCCGGAGGGACGAGCAGTACTTC
TRBJ1-4 TRBV5-8 NA NA CASSIGVREKLFF TGTGCCAGCAGCATAGGAGTGAGGGAAAAACTGTTTTTT
TRBJ2-7 TRBV6-6 NA NA CASRPPTGEDYEQYF TGTGCCAGCAGGCCCCCCACCGGGGAGGACTACGAGCAGTACTTC
TRBJ2-7 TRBV6-1 NA NA CASSDGAGLGEQYF TGTGCCAGCAGTGATGGGGCGGGATTGGGAGAGCAGTACTTC
TRBJ2-7 TRBV6-1 NA NA CASSVEGLYEQYF TGTGCCAGCAGTGTCGAGGGGCTCTACGAGCAGTACTTC
TRBJ2-2 TRBV7-9 NA NA CASSLGGRNTGELFF TGTGCCAGCAGCTTAGGTGGGAGGAACACCGGGGAGCTGTTTTTT
TRBJ2-5 TRBV5-1 NA NA CASRREPSEETQYF TGCGCCAGCAGGAGGGAGCCATCAGAGGAGACCCAGTACTTC
TRBJ2-5 TRBV18 NA NA CASSPPSGFETQYF TGTGCCAGCTCACCACCGTCGGGTTTCGAGACCCAGTACTTC
TRBJ2-2 TRBV11-3 TRBD2 NA CASSRGGSTGELFF TGTGCCAGCAGCCGCGGGGGAAGCACCGGGGAGCTGTTTTTT
TRBJ2-1 TRBV5-1 NA NA CASSYTGRSYNEQFF TGCGCCAGCAGCTACACAGGGAGGTCCTACAATGAGCAGTTCTTC
TRBJ2-1 TRBV7-7 NA NA CASSLALQINEQFF TGTGCTAGCAGCTTAGCCCTCCAGATCAATGAGCAGTTCTTC
TRBJ2-7 TRBV23-1 NA once CASSQPTNYEQYF TGCGCCAGCAGTCAACCGACTAACTACGAGCAGTACTTC
TRBJ1-1 TRBV2 TRBD1 NA CASRLTGGIDSGAFF TGTGCCAGCAGATTGACAGGGGGAATAGACTCGGGAGCTTTCTTT
TRBJ2-7 TRBV27 NA once CASKGWSSYEQYF TGTGCCAGCAAGGGGTGGAGCTCCTACGAGCAGTACTTC